This T cell receptor (beta chain) was sequenced for a study of blood T cell repertoires in COVID-19. The table came from immunoSEQ multiplex PCR; TCRdb's copy has only in-frame clones and leaves some out. The table includes roughly 320,000 clones, more than 80% detected once. Germline CDR1 is MNHEY and CDR2 is SVGEGT. The CDR3 is 17 residues long. The trim removed 2 bases at V and 4 bases at J, leaving 5 bases unmatched. The sample taken for sequencing was peripheral blood. The chain couples TRBV6-2 or TRBV6-3 to TRBJ2-1; 13 bases fit TRBD2. The receptor was isolated from a woman in her fifties or sixties with COVID-19, enrolled during active disease. The CDR3 region has the DNA TGTGCCAGCAGTTACCTGGGACTAGCGGGAAGTTACAATGAGCAGTTCTTC. This gives the protein CASSYLGLAGSYNEQFF.